Shown below are 19 T cell receptor beta chains from a single sample sequenced in a study of blood T cell repertoires in COVID-19. Generated by immunoSEQ multiplex PCR, the TCRdb table keeps only in-frame clones and is missing some. The sample holds 110,000 or so clones, 85% seen once. The sequencing input was peripheral blood. Receptors originate from an older woman with COVID-19, enrolled during active disease.

Comment on this clone: A junction end diverges from the germline sequence, so it may reflect a read error. The rearrangement uses TRBV6-2 or TRBV6-3 and TRBJ1-2, with TRBD1 matching over 8 bases. The CDR3 extends over 14 amino acids. The V gene's germline CDR1 is MNHEY and CDR2 SVGEGT. The CDR3 sequence: CASSNSGTGGGYTF. In nucleotides, the CDR3 is TGTGCCAGCAGTAACTCCGGGACAGGAGGCGGCTACACCTTC.

This chain joins TRBV19 and TRBJ1-1, with 7 bases aligning to TRBD1. V shed 5 bases, J shed 0 bases, and the junction held 3 bases outside the gene matches. This CDR3 contains 14 residues. Looked up from germline, CDR1 is LNHDA and CDR2 is SQIVND (reference sequence). CDR3 region: CASSLRGLNTEAFF. As DNA, the CDR3 is TGTGCCAGTAGTTTGAGGGGGCTGAACACTGAAGCTTTCTTT. The full variable domain, its missing parts supplied by reference TRBV19 and TRBJ1-1, is DGGITQSPKYLFRKEGQNVTLSCEQNLNHDAMYWYRQDPGQGLRLIYYSQIVNDFQKGDIAEGYSVSREKKESFPLTVTSAQKNPTAFYLCASSLRGLNTEAFFGQGTRLTVV.

The chain links TRBV4-3 to TRBJ2-2, with TRBD2 matching 7 bases. With 0 bases clipped from V and 3 bases from J, the junction kept 13 bases outside the gene matches. Germline loops: CDR1 LGHNA, CDR2 YSLEER. This CDR3 is 19 amino acids long. Here the CDR3 reads CASSQDFDGGTHDTGELFF. The CDR3 bases are TGCGCCAGCAGCCAAGATTTCGACGGGGGGACTCATGACACCGGGGAGCTGTTTTTT.

This chain joins TRBV6-5 and TRBJ2-1, with 7 bases lining up with TRBD2. The CDR3 length is 13 residues. The V gene end was trimmed by 7 bases and the J gene end by 6 bases; junction bases not matched to a gene: 6. CDR1 is MNHEY, CDR2 SVGAGI, per germline. CDR3 nucleotide sequence: TGTGCCAGCAATCCGGGGGGTAGCAATGAGCAGTTCTTC. Translation: CASNPGGSNEQFF.

The chain has TRBV3-1 (or the pseudogene TRBV3-2) and TRBJ1-2, with D possibly being TRBD1 (5 bases). Deletions cut 10 bases from V and 2 bases from J, with 17 bases between. Germline CDR1 and CDR2: LGHDT and YNNKEL (reference sequence). CDR3 length: 14 amino acids. For the CDR3, the DNA is TGTGCCAACGGGCAGGCGGGGCAGAACTATGGCTACACCTTC. It specifies CANGQAGQNYGYTF.

The rearrangement uses TRBV5-5 and TRBJ1-4, with 9 bases lining up with TRBD1. This CDR3 spans 14 amino acids. Germline CDR1 SGHKS, CDR2 YYEKEE (reference sequence). The V segment lost 2 bases and the J segment 6 bases; nucleotides outside the gene matches: 2. The CDR3 is CASSLGQGYEKLFF. DNA of the CDR3: TGTGCCAGCAGCTTAGGACAGGGGTATGAAAAACTGTTTTTT.

In its sample, this clone was seen a few times. The V and J genes are TRBV20-1 and TRBJ1-1, with 7 bases matching TRBD1. The CDR3 length is 15 residues. V was clipped by 3 bases and J by 3 bases; unmatched bases: 10. The germline V gene has CDR1 DFQATT and CDR2 SNEGSKA (reference sequence). The CDR3: CSASPTGDMDTEAFF. CDR3 bases: TGCAGTGCTAGTCCTACAGGGGATATGGACACTGAAGCTTTCTTT.

The rearrangement joins TRBV7-2 to TRBJ1-2; D is uncertain. This CDR3 spans 14 amino acids. V was cut by 5 bases and J by 1 base, with 11 bases left in between. Germline CDR1 SGHTA, CDR2 FQGNSA. The CDR3 region has the DNA TGTGCCAGCAGCCTTGGGCCTAATAACTATGGCTACACCTTC. This translates into CASSLGPNNYGYTF.

This chain joins TRBV5-6 and TRBJ2-3, with TRBD2 matching 9 bases. CDR3 length: 18 residues. CDR1 is SGHDT and CDR2 is YYEEEE in the germline V gene. Trimming removed 1 base from V and 0 bases from J; junction bases left unmatched: 9. CDR3 residues: CASSLRMTTSGSTDTQYF. In DNA form, the CDR3 reads TGTGCCAGCAGCTTGAGAATGACGACTAGCGGAAGCACAGATACGCAGTATTTT.

This clone showed up just a few times. This chain uses TRBV19 with TRBJ2-1, with 11 bases fitting TRBD2. The CDR3 length is 16 residues. The germline gives CDR1 LNHDA, CDR2 SQIVND (reference sequence). J was trimmed by 12 bases and V by 3 bases; bases with no gene match: 13. This CDR3 reads CASSIGSLAGGNWQFF. Written as DNA, the CDR3 is TGTGCCAGTAGTATCGGGTCGCTAGCGGGGGGTAATTGGCAGTTCTTC.

The genes are TRBV18 and TRBJ1-2; D unclear. The germline CDR1 and CDR2 sequences are KGHSH and LQKENI. The CDR3 is made up of 14 amino acids. The ends were cut back, 0 bases at V and 2 bases at J, with 7 bases in the middle. CDR3 DNA sequence: TGTGCCAGCTCACCACCGAGCGGAAACTATGGCTACACCTTC. Protein sequence: CASSPPSGNYGYTF. Full variable domain (rest looked up from reference TRBV18 and TRBJ1-2): NAGVMQNPRHLVRRRGQEARLRCSPMKGHSHVYWYRQLPEEGLKFMVYLQKENIIDESGMPKERFSAEFPKEGPSILRIQQVVRGDSAAYFCASSPPSGNYGYTFGSGTRLTVV.

The V gene is TRBV3-1 (or the pseudogene TRBV3-2), the J gene TRBJ2-3; TRBD2 matches at 9 bases. Germline CDR1 is LGHDT and CDR2 is YNNKEL (reference sequence). V lost 2 bases and J lost 6; bases outside the gene matches: 6. CDR3 length: 15 residues. In DNA form, the CDR3 reads TGTGCCAGCAGCCAATGGGGACTAGCAACGGATACGCAGTATTTT. Its translation is CASSQWGLATDTQYF.

J is TRBJ1-2 and V is TRBV9; weak D call: TRBD1 (6 bases). This CDR3 comprises 14 residues. Germline V gives CDR1 SGDLS, CDR2 YYNGEE. V was trimmed by 3 bases and J by 2 bases, leaving 11 bases between them. The CDR3 loop reads CASSAHTGNYGYTF. CDR3 sequence (DNA): TGTGCCAGCAGCGCCCATACAGGGAACTATGGCTACACCTTC. The entire variable domain, with the rest obtained from reference TRBV9 and TRBJ1-2, is as follows: DSGVTQTPKHLITATGQRVTLRCSPRSGDLSVYWYQQSLDQGLQFLIQYYNGEERAKGNILERFSAQQFPDLHSELNLSSLELGDSALYFCASSAHTGNYGYTFGSGTRLTVV.

The chain joins TRBV6-5 to TRBJ1-6, with D uncertain. CDR3 length: 13 amino acids. Trimming stripped 2 bases from V and 9 bases from J, with 8 bases between. Germline assignment: CDR1 MNHEY and CDR2 SVGAGI. CDR3 sequence: CASSYVGSSPLHF. Written as DNA, the CDR3 is TGTGCCAGCAGTTACGTCGGTTCTTCACCCCTCCACTTT.

The rearrangement joins TRBV7-9 to TRBJ2-3; 8 nucleotides align to TRBD1. The CDR3 extends over 15 amino acids. The germline CDR1 and CDR2 sequences are SEHNR and FQNEAQ (reference sequence). V gave up 5 bases and J gave up 0 bases; unmatched junction bases: 4. The DNA for the CDR3 is TGTGCCAGCAGCCAGGGGGCTCAGAGCACAGATACGCAGTATTTT. Residues: CASSQGAQSTDTQYF. The variable domain in full, with the rest retrieved from reference TRBV7-9 and TRBJ2-3, is DTGVSQNPRHKITKRGQNVTFRCDPISEHNRLYWYRQTLGQGPEFLTYFQNEAQLEKSRLLSDRFSAERPKGSFSTLEIQRTEQGDSAMYLCASSQGAQSTDTQYFGPGTRLTVL.

The chain carries TRBV29-1 and TRBJ1-1, with D possibly matching TRBD1 (5 bases). CDR1 is SQVTM, CDR2 ANQGSEA, per germline. The CDR3 extends over 12 amino acids. V was clipped by 4 bases and J by 5 bases, with 11 bases between them. Here the CDR3 reads CSVGRAGTEAFF. CDR3 sequence (DNA): TGCAGCGTTGGCAGGGCGGGGACTGAAGCTTTCTTT.

J is TRBJ2-7 and V is TRBV21-1; no DNA check was done on the table's D call, TRBD2. TRBV21-1 is assigned pseudogene status. This CDR3 has 22 amino acids. Here the CDR3 reads CASSKVRELAETHAPTDYEQYF. The CDR3 DNA follows: TGTGCCAGCAGCAAAGTTAGGGAACTAGCAGAGACTCATGCCCCAACAGACTACGAGCAGTACTTC.

This clone was seen more than once but under ten times. The CDR3 is CASSPVSEAFF. CDR3 sequence (DNA): TGTGCCAGCAGCCCAGTCTCCGAAGCTTTCTTT. This chain joins TRBV7-9 and TRBJ1-1; D unresolved. V was pared by 5 bases and J by 8 bases, with 9 bases between. CDR1 and CDR2 from the germline V gene are SEHNR and FQNEAQ (reference sequence). This CDR3 has 11 amino acids.

This sequence joins TRBV6-1 and TRBJ2-5, with 9 positions matching TRBD2. Germline trimming cut 2 bases from V and 2 bases from J; bases unmatched to any gene: 3. The CDR3 has 15 amino acids. From germline, CDR1 is MNHNS and CDR2 SASEGT. This CDR3 is CASSESSGGQETQYF. The CDR3 region has the DNA TGTGCCAGCAGTGAATCGAGCGGGGGGCAAGAGACCCAGTACTTC.